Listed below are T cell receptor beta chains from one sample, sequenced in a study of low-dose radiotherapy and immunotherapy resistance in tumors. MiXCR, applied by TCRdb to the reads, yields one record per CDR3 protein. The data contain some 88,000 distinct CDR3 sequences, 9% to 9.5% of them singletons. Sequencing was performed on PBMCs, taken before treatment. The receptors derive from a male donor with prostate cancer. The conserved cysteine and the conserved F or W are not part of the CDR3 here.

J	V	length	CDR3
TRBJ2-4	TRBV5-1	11	ASSFGTQLVQY
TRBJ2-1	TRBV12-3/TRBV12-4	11	ASSPGLAGGQF
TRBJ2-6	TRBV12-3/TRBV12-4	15	ASSPQTGTSGANVLT
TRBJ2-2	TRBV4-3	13	ASSQDQGNTGELF
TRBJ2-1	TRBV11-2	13	ASSLGPGIWNEQF
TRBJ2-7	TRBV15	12	ATSGSTGNYEQY
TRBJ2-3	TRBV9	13	ASSLRDYAPHTQY
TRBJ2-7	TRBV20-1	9	SARNTYEQY
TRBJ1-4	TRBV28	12	ASSRPATNEKLF
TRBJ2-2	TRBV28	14	ASREIGYLGTGELF
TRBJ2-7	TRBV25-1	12	ASPEGSGPYEQY
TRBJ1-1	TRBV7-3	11	ASSLTERTEAF
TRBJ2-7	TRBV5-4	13	ASSHWDRASYEQY
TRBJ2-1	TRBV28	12	ASQSASGSNEQF
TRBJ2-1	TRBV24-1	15	ATSHGLAGRSYNEQF
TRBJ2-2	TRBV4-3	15	ASSQSPTWAGTGELF
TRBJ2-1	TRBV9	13	ASSVDGQAYNEQF
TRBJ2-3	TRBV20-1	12	SARGTSGTDTQY
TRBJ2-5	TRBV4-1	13	ASSQDGQGSETQY
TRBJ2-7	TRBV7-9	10	ASSLTIYEQY
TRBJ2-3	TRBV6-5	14	ASNTRGGGKPDTQY
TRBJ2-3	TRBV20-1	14	SARGGGRFSADTQY
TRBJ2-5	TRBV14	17	ASSQRRAIASGIQETQY
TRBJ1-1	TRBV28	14	ASSLWSPGMNTEAF
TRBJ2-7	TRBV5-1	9	ASSLKDEQY
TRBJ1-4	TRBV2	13	ASSERAHPAEKLF
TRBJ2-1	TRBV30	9	AWTERFEQF
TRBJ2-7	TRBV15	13	ATSRGDSVAYEQY
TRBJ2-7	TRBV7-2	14	ASSLDRDRGSREQY
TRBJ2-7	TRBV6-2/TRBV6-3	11	ASCWTVSYEQY
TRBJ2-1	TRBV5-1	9	ASRQGAEQF
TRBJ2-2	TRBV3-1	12	ASSQEFGPGELF
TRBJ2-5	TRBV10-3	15	AISESSGGTGQETQY
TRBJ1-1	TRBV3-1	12	ASSQQQPNTEAF
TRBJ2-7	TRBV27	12	ASSGRTGSYEQY
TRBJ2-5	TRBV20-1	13	SARDPRTGLGTQY